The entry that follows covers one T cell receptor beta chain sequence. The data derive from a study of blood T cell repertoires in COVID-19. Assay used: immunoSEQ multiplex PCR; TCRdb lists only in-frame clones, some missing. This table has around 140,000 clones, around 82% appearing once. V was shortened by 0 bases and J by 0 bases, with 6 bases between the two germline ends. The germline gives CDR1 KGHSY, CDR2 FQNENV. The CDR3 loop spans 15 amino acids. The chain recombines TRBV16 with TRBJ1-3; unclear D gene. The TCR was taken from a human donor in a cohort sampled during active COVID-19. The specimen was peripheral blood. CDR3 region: CASSQSAGSGNTIYF. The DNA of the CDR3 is TGTGCCAGCAGCCAATCGGCAGGCTCTGGAAACACCATATATTTT.